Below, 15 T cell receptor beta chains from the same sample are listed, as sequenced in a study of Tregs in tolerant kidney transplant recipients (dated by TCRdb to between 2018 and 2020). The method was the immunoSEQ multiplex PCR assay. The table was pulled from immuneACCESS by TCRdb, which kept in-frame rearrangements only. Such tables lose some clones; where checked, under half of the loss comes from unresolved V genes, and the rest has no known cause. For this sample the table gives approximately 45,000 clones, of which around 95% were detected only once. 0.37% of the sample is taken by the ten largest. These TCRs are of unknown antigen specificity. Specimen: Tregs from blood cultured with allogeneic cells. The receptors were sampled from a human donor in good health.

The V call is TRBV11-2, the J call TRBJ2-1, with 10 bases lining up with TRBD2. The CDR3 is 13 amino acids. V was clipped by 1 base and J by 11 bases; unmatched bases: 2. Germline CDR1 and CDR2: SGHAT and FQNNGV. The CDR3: CASSLVAGGQQFF. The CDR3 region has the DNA TGTGCCAGCAGCTTAGTAGCGGGGGGCCAGCAGTTCTTC.

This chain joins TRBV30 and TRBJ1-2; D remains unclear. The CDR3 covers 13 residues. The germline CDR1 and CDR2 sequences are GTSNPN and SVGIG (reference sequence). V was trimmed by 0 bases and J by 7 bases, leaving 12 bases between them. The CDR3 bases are TGTGCCTGGAGTGTGGAGGGATTTCTTGGCTACACCTTC. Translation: CAWSVEGFLGYTF.

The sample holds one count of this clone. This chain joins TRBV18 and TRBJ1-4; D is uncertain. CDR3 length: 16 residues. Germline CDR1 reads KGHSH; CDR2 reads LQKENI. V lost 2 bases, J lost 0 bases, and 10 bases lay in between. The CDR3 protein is CASSPMVAATNEKLFF. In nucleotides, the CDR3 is TGTGCCAGCTCACCAATGGTGGCAGCAACTAATGAAAAACTGTTTTTT.

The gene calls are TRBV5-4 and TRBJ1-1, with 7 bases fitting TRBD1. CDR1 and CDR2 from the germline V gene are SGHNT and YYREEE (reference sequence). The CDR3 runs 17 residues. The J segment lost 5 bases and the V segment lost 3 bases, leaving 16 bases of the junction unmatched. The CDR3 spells CASSSGEYRGRDTEAFF. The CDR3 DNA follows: TGTGCCAGCAGCTCGGGGGAGTACAGGGGCCGAGATACTGAAGCTTTCTTT.

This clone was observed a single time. The CDR3 here is CASGQVYTEAFF. The CDR3 DNA reads as TGTGCCAGCGGACAGGTTTACACTGAAGCTTTCTTT. The chain carries TRBV6-1 and TRBJ1-1, with 7 bases lining up with TRBD1. CDR1 is MNHNS and CDR2 is SASEGT in the germline V gene. With V trimmed by 8 bases and J by 3 bases, 3 bases remained unmatched. The length of the CDR3 is 12 residues.

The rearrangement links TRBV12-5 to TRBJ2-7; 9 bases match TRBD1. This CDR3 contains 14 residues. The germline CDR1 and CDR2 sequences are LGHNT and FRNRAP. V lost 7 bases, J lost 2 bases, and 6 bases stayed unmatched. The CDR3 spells CASAPGQGTYEQYF. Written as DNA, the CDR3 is TGTGCTAGTGCCCCGGGACAGGGAACCTACGAGCAGTACTTC.

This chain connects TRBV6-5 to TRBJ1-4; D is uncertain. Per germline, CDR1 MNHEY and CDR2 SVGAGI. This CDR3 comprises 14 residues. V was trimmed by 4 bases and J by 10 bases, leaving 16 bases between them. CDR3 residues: CASSSGADQRKLFF. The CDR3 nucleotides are TGTGCCAGCAGTTCTGGCGCGGACCAGCGAAAACTGTTTTTT.

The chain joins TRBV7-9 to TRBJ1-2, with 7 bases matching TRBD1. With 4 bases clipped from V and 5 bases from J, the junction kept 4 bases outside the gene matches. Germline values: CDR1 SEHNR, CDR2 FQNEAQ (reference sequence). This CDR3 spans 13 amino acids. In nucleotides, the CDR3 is TGTGCCAGCAGCTGGGGACAGTCGTATGGCTACACCTTC. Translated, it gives CASSWGQSYGYTF.

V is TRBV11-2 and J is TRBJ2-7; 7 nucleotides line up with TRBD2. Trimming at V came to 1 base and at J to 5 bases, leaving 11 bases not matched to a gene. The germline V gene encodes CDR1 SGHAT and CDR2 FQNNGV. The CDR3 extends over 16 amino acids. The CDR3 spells CASSLGRGLVGNEQYF. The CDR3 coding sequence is TGTGCCAGCAGCTTAGGGCGGGGGTTGGTCGGTAACGAGCAGTACTTC.

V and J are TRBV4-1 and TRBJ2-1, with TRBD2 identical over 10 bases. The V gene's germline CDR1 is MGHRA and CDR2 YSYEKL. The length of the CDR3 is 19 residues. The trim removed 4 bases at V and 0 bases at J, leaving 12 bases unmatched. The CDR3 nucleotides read TGCGCCAGCAGCCTAAGGCCTAGCGGGGGCCTGAGCTCCTACAATGAGCAGTTCTTC. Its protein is CASSLRPSGGLSSYNEQFF.

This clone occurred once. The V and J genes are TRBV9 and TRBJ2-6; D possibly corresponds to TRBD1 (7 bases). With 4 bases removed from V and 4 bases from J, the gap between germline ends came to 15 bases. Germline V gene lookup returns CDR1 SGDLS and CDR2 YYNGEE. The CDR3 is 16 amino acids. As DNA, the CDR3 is TGTGCCAGCAGCCCCAGGGGGGTTCGGGGGGCCAACGTCCTGACTTTC. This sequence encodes CASSPRGVRGANVLTF.

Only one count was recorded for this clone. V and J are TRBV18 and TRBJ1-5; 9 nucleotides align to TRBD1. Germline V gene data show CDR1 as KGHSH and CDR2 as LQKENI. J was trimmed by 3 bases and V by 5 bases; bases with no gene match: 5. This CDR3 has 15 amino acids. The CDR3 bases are TGTGCCAGCTCAGCCGGGACAGGGTACAATCAGCCCCAGCATTTT. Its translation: CASSAGTGYNQPQHF.

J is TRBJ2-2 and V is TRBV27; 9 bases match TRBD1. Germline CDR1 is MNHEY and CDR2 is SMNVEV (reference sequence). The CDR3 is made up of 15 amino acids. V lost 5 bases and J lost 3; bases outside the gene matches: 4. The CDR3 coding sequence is TGTGCCAGCAGTGGACAGGGGTTATACACCGGGGAGCTGTTTTTT. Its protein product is CASSGQGLYTGELFF.

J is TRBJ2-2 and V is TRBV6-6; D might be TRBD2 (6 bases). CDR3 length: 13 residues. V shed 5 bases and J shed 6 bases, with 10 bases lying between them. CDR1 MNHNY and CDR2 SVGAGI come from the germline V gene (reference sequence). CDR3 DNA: TGTGCCAGCAGTAAACCGGGGGCCGGGGAGCTGTTTTTT. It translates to CASSKPGAGELFF.

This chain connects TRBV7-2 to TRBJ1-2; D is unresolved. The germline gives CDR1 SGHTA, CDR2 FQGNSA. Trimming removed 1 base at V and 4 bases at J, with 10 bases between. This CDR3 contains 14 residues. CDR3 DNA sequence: TGTGCCAGCAGCTTAGGAACAGTTATCTATGGCTACACCTTC. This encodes CASSLGTVIYGYTF.